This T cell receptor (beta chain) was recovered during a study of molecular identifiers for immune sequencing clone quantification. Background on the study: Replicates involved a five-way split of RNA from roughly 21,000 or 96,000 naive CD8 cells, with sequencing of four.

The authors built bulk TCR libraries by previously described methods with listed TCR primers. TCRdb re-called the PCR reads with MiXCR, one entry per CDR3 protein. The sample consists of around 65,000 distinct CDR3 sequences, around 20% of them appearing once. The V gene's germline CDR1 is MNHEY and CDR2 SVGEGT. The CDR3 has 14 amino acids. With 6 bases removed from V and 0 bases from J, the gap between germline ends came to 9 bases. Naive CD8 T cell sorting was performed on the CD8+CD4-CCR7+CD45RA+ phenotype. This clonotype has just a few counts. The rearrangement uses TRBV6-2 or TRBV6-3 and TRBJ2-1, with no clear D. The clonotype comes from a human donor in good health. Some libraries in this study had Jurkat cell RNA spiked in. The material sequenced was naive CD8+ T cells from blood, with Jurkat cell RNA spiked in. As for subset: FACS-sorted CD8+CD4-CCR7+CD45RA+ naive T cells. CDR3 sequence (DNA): TGTGCCAGCAGCCCCACCCTCTCCTACAATGAGCAGTTCTTC. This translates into CASSPTLSYNEQFF.